What follows are 29 T cell receptor beta chains derived from one specimen sequenced in a study of graft-versus-host responses after intestinal transplantation. Tissue processing of the graft released intraepithelial and lamina propria lymphocytes from it. TCRdb's copy holds only in-frame clones and misses some; the assay was immunoSEQ multiplex PCR. The sample yields some 8,000 clones, 65% to 80% seen once. The sample was ileum tissue, taken approximately 450 days after transplant. Receptors were obtained from a human patient who received an intestinal transplant, so some T cells may come from the graft donor.

The chain employs TRBV28 and TRBJ2-3, with D hard to call. Per the germline V gene, CDR1 is MDHEN and CDR2 is SYDVKM. The CDR3 contains 16 residues. Trimming removed 5 bases at V and 0 bases at J, with 15 bases between. CDR3 sequence (DNA): TGTGCCAGCAGTCCCAGAACACCTACTAGCACAGATACGCAGTATTTT. Translation: CASSPRTPTSTDTQYF.

This clone has only a few counts. CDR3 nucleotides: TGTGCCAGCAGCTTGGACGGTTACGAGCAGTACGTC. Translating gives CASSLDGYEQYV. This sequence joins TRBV5-6 and TRBJ2-7; the D is unclear. CDR1 SGHDT and CDR2 YYEEEE come from the germline V gene. This CDR3 spans 12 amino acids. V was trimmed by 0 bases and J by 4 bases, leaving 5 bases between them.

The J gene is TRBJ2-6, the V gene TRBV30; the D is unclear. This CDR3 is 16 amino acids long. Germline values: CDR1 GTSNPN, CDR2 SVGIG (reference sequence). V lost 2 bases, J lost 2 bases, and 13 bases lay in between. For the CDR3, the DNA is TGTGCCTGGAGTCTTCGGGTTGGGGCTGGGGCCAACGTCCTGACTTTC. Protein product: CAWSLRVGAGANVLTF. Drawing the rest from reference TRBV30 and TRBJ2-6, the complete variable domain is SQTIHQWPATLVQPVGSPLSLECTVEGTSNPNLYWYRQAAGRGLQLLFYSVGIGQISSEVPQNLSASRPQDRQFILSSKKLLLSDSGFYLCAWSLRVGAGANVLTFGAGSRLTVL.

The V and J genes are TRBV7-3 and TRBJ1-1; D unresolved. This CDR3 is built from 14 residues. Per the germline V gene, CDR1 is SGHTA and CDR2 is FQGTGA. Trimming took off 3 bases at V and 10 bases at J, with 18 bases between the two ends. The CDR3 region is CASSFNRDGPRAFF. As DNA, the CDR3 is TGTGCCAGCAGCTTCAATAGGGATGGGCCCAGAGCTTTCTTT.

The sample holds a few counts of this clone. This sample also contains other DNA sequences that code for the same CDR3. V usage is TRBV7-6 and J usage is TRBJ2-3; D remains unclear. Germline lookup yields CDR1 SGHVS and CDR2 FNYEAQ. The V and J ends lost 0 bases and 6 bases respectively, with 7 bases between them. The CDR3 length is 13 residues. CDR3: CASSLAWLDTQYF. DNA for the CDR3: TGTGCCAGCAGCTTAGCATGGTTGGATACGCAGTATTTT.

The genes are TRBV6-5 and TRBJ1-6, with D possibly TRBD1 on 5 matching bases. The CDR3 has 15 amino acids. The ends were cut back, 6 bases at V and 6 bases at J, with 15 bases in the middle. CDR1 and CDR2 from the germline V gene are MNHEY and SVGAGI. CDR3 in amino acids: CASSLTGQRNSPLHF. Here the CDR3 DNA reads TGTGCCAGCAGCCTTACGGGGCAGCGTAATTCACCCCTCCACTTT.

The chain joins TRBV7-9 to TRBJ2-3, with 14 bases lining up with TRBD2. The V segment lost 4 bases and the J segment 5 bases; nucleotides outside the gene matches: 5. CDR3 length equals 16 residues. Germline CDR1 is SEHNR and CDR2 is FQNEAQ (reference sequence). The CDR3 nucleotides read TGTGCCAGCAGCTCGGGACTAGCGGGAGTGGGAGATACGCAGTATTTT. Its protein is CASSSGLAGVGDTQYF.

The gene calls are TRBV5-1 and TRBJ2-7, with 10 bases matching TRBD2. The CDR3 extends over 15 amino acids. V was pared by 3 bases and J by 3 bases, with 6 bases of the junction left unmatched. The germline gives CDR1 SGHRS, CDR2 YFSETQ. The CDR3, as DNA: TGCGCCAGCAGCTCCGCTAGCGGGAGTATCTACGAGCAGTACTTC. Translation: CASSSASGSIYEQYF.

This chain uses TRBV19 with TRBJ2-5, with TRBD1 identical over 7 bases. J was trimmed by 1 base and V by 4 bases; bases with no gene match: 9. Germline CDR1 LNHDA, CDR2 SQIVND (reference sequence). The CDR3 spans 16 residues. The CDR3 region has the DNA TGTGCCAGTAGTAAGGGACAGCCCAGCATCCAAGAGACCCAGTACTTC. It yields the protein CASSKGQPSIQETQYF. Full variable domain (remainder filled in from reference TRBV19 and TRBJ2-5): DGGITQSPKYLFRKEGQNVTLSCEQNLNHDAMYWYRQDPGQGLRLIYYSQIVNDFQKGDIAEGYSVSREKKESFPLTVTSAQKNPTAFYLCASSKGQPSIQETQYFGPGTRLLVL.

This clone was detected only a few times. The chain is built from TRBV10-1 and TRBJ2-7, with TRBD2 matching 7 bases. The length of the CDR3 is 12 residues. In germline, CDR1 is WNHNN, CDR2 SYGVQD (reference sequence). J lost 4 bases, V lost 8 bases, and 5 bases had no gene match. CDR3 in amino acids: CASFWREYEQYF. In DNA form, the CDR3 reads TGCGCCAGCTTTTGGCGGGAGTACGAGCAGTACTTC.

A few counts support this clone. The rearrangement joins TRBV7-3 to TRBJ1-1, with D unclear. The V end was cut by 5 bases, the J end by 2 bases, with 9 bases between. Germline lookup yields CDR1 SGHTA and CDR2 FQGTGA. The length of the CDR3 is 13 residues. DNA of the CDR3: TGTGCCAGCAGCCGCGGAGTTAACACTGAAGCTTTCTTT. Translated, it gives CASSRGVNTEAFF.

This clone was seen once. The chain joins TRBV7-6 to TRBJ2-1; either TRBD1 or TRBD2 may fit D (6 bases each). The CDR3 loop spans 16 amino acids. CDR1 is SGHVS and CDR2 is FNYEAQ in the germline V gene. V was shortened by 5 bases and J by 8 bases, with 22 bases between the two germline ends. CDR3 DNA: TGTGCCAGCAGCCCGGGTAGGGGTTTCGGGGGCGATGAGCAGTTCTTC. This encodes CASSPGRGFGGDEQFF.

The CDR3 loop is CASSLDRGRGNTIYF. The CDR3 coding sequence is TGTGCCAGCAGCTTGGACAGGGGGCGAGGGAACACCATATATTTT. This chain uses TRBV5-4 with TRBJ1-3; 9 bases map to TRBD1. Trimming at V came to 0 bases and at J to 7 bases, leaving 5 bases not matched to a gene. CDR1 is SGHNT, CDR2 YYREEE, per germline (reference sequence). CDR3 size: 15 residues.

This clone was counted between two and nine times. The V and J genes are TRBV2 and TRBJ1-5; D possibly corresponds to TRBD1 (5 bases). CDR1 is SNHLY, CDR2 FYNNEI, per germline. The V and J ends lost 7 bases and 6 bases respectively, with 13 bases between them. This CDR3 has 13 amino acids. For the CDR3, the DNA is TGTGCCAGCATGCTGGGTAGGGGTCAGCCCCAGCATTTT. This translates into CASMLGRGQPQHF. Together with reference TRBV2 and TRBJ1-5, the CDR3 gives the full variable domain: EPEVTQTPSHQVTQMGQEVILRCVPISNHLYFYWYRQILGQKVEFLVSFYNNEISEKSEIFDDQFSVERPDGSNFTLKIRSTKLEDSAMYFCASMLGRGQPQHFGDGTRLSIL.

The rearrangement joins TRBV19 to TRBJ2-1, with 8 positions matching TRBD1. The CDR3 has 14 residues. The junction had 8 bases not matched to a gene; V was cut back by 8 bases and J by 5 bases. CDR1 LNHDA and CDR2 SQIVND come from the germline V gene (reference sequence). The CDR3 DNA is TGTGCCAGTGCCCCGGGACAGGCTCACAATGAGCAGTTCTTC. Its translation: CASAPGQAHNEQFF. Full variable domain (missing parts from reference TRBV19 and TRBJ2-1): DGGITQSPKYLFRKEGQNVTLSCEQNLNHDAMYWYRQDPGQGLRLIYYSQIVNDFQKGDIAEGYSVSREKKESFPLTVTSAQKNPTAFYLCASAPGQAHNEQFFGPGTRLTVL.

The J gene is TRBJ1-4, the V gene TRBV19; 8 bases match TRBD1. J gave up 6 bases and V 6 bases, and 15 bases lay outside the gene matches. The CDR3 is made up of 17 amino acids. Germline V CDR1 and CDR2: LNHDA, SQIVND (reference sequence). The CDR3 region has the DNA TGTGCCAGTAGCCTGGGTAGGAGGGACAGGCCAGATGAAAAACTGTTTTTT. It codes for CASSLGRRDRPDEKLFF. Variable domain in full (rest from reference TRBV19 and TRBJ1-4): DGGITQSPKYLFRKEGQNVTLSCEQNLNHDAMYWYRQDPGQGLRLIYYSQIVNDFQKGDIAEGYSVSREKKESFPLTVTSAQKNPTAFYLCASSLGRRDRPDEKLFFGSGTQLSVL.

This rearrangement joins TRBV11-3 to TRBJ2-3; D is unresolved. The CDR3 has 13 residues. CDR1 and CDR2 (germline): SGHNT, YENEEA. V lost 3 bases and J lost 4, with 8 bases in between. The CDR3, as DNA: TGTGCCAGCAGCTTGGGTTTTGCAGATACGCAGTATTTT. This gives the protein CASSLGFADTQYF. The variable domain in full, with the rest retrieved from reference TRBV11-3 and TRBJ2-3, is EAGVVQSPRYKIIEKKQPVAFWCNPISGHNTLYWYLQNLGQGPELLIRYENEEAVDDSQLPKDRFSAERLKGVDSTLKIQPAELGDSAVYLCASSLGFADTQYFGPGTRLTVL.

The genes are TRBV5-4 and TRBJ1-2, with D perhaps TRBD1 (6 bases). V lost 4 bases, J lost 5 bases, and 18 bases lay in between. The CDR3 consists of 15 residues. The germline V gene has CDR1 SGHNT and CDR2 YYREEE (reference sequence). DNA of the CDR3: TGTGCCAGCAGCCAAGACGTGGGGGCCAGATATGGCTACACCTTC. This codes for CASSQDVGARYGYTF.

This clone was found a few times. The chain is built from TRBV18 and TRBJ2-7; D uncertain. The CDR3 contains 12 residues. Trimming stripped 3 bases from V and 6 bases from J, with 9 bases between. Germline CDR1 and CDR2: KGHSH and LQKENI. The CDR3 sequence: CASSPGDREQYV. CDR3 nucleotide sequence: TGTGCCAGCTCACCTGGTGATCGCGAGCAGTACGTC.

V gene TRBV5-4 combines with J gene TRBJ1-2; 10 positions agree with TRBD1. Trimming took 6 bases from V and 5 from J; bases not matched to a gene: 7. The CDR3 loop spans 14 amino acids. Germline V gene sequence: CDR1 SGHNT, CDR2 YYREEE (reference sequence). As DNA, the CDR3 is TGTGCCAGCACCGGGGGACAGGGGAGGTATGGCTACACCTTC. Translation gives CASTGGQGRYGYTF.

The V gene is TRBV27, the J gene TRBJ1-1; the D gene is possibly TRBD1 (5 bases). This CDR3 comprises 12 residues. Trimming took 6 bases from V and 4 from J, leaving 9 bases between them. Germline V CDR1 and CDR2: MNHEY, SMNVEV (reference sequence). DNA for the CDR3: TGTGCCAGCAGGAGAGGGACCACTGAAGCTTTCTTT. Translating it yields CASRRGTTEAFF.

The chain joins TRBV21-1 to TRBJ1-1. TRBV21-1 is given as a pseudogene. The CDR3 spans 17 residues. The CDR3 spells CASRNVLVWPVGTEAFF. The DNA of the CDR3 is TGTGCCAGCAGAAACGTCTTAGTCTGGCCGGTCGGCACTGAAGCTTTCTTT.

The chain uses TRBV6-1 and TRBJ1-6; no definite D call. Germline V gene sequence: CDR1 MNHNS, CDR2 SASEGT. The CDR3 is made up of 14 amino acids. Trimming removed 6 bases at V and 5 bases at J, with 11 bases between. The CDR3, as DNA: TGTGCCAGCAGCAAGTTGAGTAATAATTCACCCCTCCACTTT. This codes for CASSKLSNNSPLHF.

The genes are TRBV28 and TRBJ1-3; 9 bases align to TRBD1. The germline V gene encodes CDR1 MDHEN and CDR2 SYDVKM. This CDR3 spans 15 amino acids. Germline trimming cut 8 bases from V and 4 bases from J; bases unmatched to any gene: 9. CDR3 nucleotides: TGTGCCAGCGGAAATTACAGGGGGCCCGGAAACACCATATATTTT. Translating gives CASGNYRGPGNTIYF. The full variable domain, in which reference TRBV28 and TRBJ1-3 provide the parts outside the CDR3, is DVKVTQSSRYLVKRTGEKVFLECVQDMDHENMFWYRQDPGLGLRLIYFSYDVKMKEKGDIPEGYSVSREKKERFSLILESASTNQTSMYLCASGNYRGPGNTIYFGEGSWLTVV.

The chain has TRBV6-1 and TRBJ1-3; TRBD1 aligns across 7 bases. The trim removed 7 bases at V and 8 bases at J, leaving 14 bases unmatched. From germline, CDR1 is MNHNS and CDR2 SASEGT. The CDR3 has 15 residues. Here the CDR3 DNA reads TGTGCCAGCATCTCACCTGGGACAGAGAACCACACCATATATTTT. This gives the protein CASISPGTENHTIYF.

This chain joins TRBV2 and TRBJ1-4; D not certain. CDR1 SNHLY and CDR2 FYNNEI come from the germline V gene. CDR3 length equals 14 residues. With 3 bases removed from V and 0 bases from J, the gap between germline ends came to 5 bases. CDR3 DNA sequence: TGTGCCAGCAGTGATAGCACAACTAATGAAAAACTGTTTTTT. Translating it yields CASSDSTTNEKLFF.

By frequency in the sample, this clone is hyperexpanded (1% or more). The CDR3 sequence is CASSNPGQGEPMNTEAFF. The CDR3, as DNA: TGTGCCAGCAGCAATCCGGGACAGGGGGAGCCCATGAACACTGAAGCTTTCTTT. This rearrangement joins TRBV7-9 to TRBJ1-1, with 11 positions matching TRBD1. The trim removed 5 bases at V and 0 bases at J, leaving 11 bases unmatched. This CDR3 spans 18 amino acids. From germline, CDR1 is SEHNR and CDR2 FQNEAQ (reference sequence).

CDR3 DNA: TGTGCCAGCAGCCAAACGGGCGGGATCACCTTAGAGCAGTACTTC. Protein: CASSQTGGITLEQYF. V usage is TRBV7-6 and J usage is TRBJ2-7, with D possibly being TRBD2 (6 bases). V lost 5 bases and J 7 bases, leaving 21 bases between the germline ends. CDR3 length equals 15 residues. Germline-derived CDR1 and CDR2 are SGHVS and FNYEAQ.

The rearrangement links TRBV27 to TRBJ2-5; 11 bases agree with TRBD2. The better agreement between TRBJ2-7 and the DNA end casts doubt on the J call. Germline V lookup: CDR1 MNHEY, CDR2 SMNVEV (reference sequence). The CDR3 totals 19 residues. The CDR3 DNA sequence: TGTGCCAGTAGGGGCTTCTGGCTAGCGGGGGGACCGAGCTCCTACGAGCAGTACTTC. Amino acid sequence: CASRGFWLAGGPSSYEQYF.